This T cell receptor (beta chain) was found in a study of STAT5B mutations in CD4+ large granular lymphocyte leukemia. Findings and caveats of the study: Without putative leukemic clones, patient CD4-sorted repertoires remained more clonal than healthy CD4+ repertoires. TRBV06-family usage was enriched in top patient clones (8/27) versus controls (2/35).

Profiling relied on immunoSEQ multiplex PCR, and the TCRdb table lists in-frame clones only, not all of them. Of 20,000 to 25,000 clones in the sample, 72% were seen once. V was trimmed by 5 bases and J by 6 bases, leaving 13 bases between them. Germline CDR1 and CDR2: SNHLY and FYNNEI. This CDR3 has 13 amino acids. Turning to this clone: Its cognate antigen is unknown.

The receptor was isolated from a human donor in good health. The specimen sequenced was CD4+ T cells from blood buffy coats. The rearrangement uses TRBV2 and TRBJ1-2; no definite D call. As DNA, the CDR3 is TGTGCCAGCAGTCGGGAAGTCTGGGATGGCTACACCTTC. Protein: CASSREVWDGYTF.